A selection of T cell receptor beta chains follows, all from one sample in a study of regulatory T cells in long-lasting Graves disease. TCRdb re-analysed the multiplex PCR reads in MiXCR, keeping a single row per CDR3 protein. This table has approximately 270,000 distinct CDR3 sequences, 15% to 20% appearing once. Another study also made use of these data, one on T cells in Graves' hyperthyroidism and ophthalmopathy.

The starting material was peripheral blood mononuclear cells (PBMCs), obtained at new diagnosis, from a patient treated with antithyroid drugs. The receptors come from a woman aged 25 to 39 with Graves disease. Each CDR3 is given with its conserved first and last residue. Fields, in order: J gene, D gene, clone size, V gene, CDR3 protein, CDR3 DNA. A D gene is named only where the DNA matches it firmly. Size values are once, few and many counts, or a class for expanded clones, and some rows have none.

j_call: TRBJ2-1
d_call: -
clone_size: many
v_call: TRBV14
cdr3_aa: CASSQQGAEQFF
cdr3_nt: TGTGCCAGCAGCCAACAAGGTGCTGAGCAGTTCTTC

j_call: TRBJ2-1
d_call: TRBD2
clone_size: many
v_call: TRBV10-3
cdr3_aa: CAISEGTSGGTDNEQFF
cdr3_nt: TGTGCCATCAGTGAGGGGACTAGCGGGGGGACAGACAATGAGCAGTTCTTC

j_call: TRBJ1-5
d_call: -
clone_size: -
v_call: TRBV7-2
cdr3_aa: CASSWGRGNQPQHF
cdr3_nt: TGTGCCAGCAGCTGGGGGCGGGGCAATCAGCCCCAGCATTTT

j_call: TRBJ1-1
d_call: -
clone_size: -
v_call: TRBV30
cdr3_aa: CAWSWVNTEAFF
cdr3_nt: TGTGCCTGGAGCTGGGTGAACACTGAAGCTTTCTTT

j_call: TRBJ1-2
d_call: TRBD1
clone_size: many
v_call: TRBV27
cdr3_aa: CASSTTLTGSVYGYTF
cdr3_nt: TGTGCCAGCAGTACCACCCTGACAGGGAGCGTCTATGGCTACACCTTC

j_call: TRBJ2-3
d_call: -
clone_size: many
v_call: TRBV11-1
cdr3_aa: CASSLGGTGYPADTQYF
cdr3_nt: TGTGCCAGCAGCTTAGGAGGAACAGGGTATCCCGCAGATACGCAGTATTTT

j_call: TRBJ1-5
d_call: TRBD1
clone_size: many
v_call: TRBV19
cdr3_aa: CASSISPGTGNQPQHF
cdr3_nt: TGTGCCAGTAGTATTAGCCCTGGGACAGGGAATCAGCCCCAGCATTTT

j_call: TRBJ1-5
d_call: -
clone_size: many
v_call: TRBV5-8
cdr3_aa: CASSGDGFNSNQPQHF
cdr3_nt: TGTGCCAGCAGTGGTGATGGGTTTAATAGCAATCAGCCCCAGCATTTT

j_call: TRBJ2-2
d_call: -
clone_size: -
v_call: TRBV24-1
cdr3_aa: CAIEDRSNTGELFF
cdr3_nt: TGTGCCATCGAAGACAGAAGTAACACCGGGGAGCTGTTTTTT

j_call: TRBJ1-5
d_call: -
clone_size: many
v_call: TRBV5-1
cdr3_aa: CASSLEGIFNQPQHF
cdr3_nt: TGCGCCAGCAGCTTGGAAGGGATCTTCAATCAGCCCCAGCATTTT

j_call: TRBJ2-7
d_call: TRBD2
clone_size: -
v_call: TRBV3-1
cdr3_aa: CASSQEIMGGEQYF
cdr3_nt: TGTGCCAGCAGCCAAGAAATAATGGGGGGGGAGCAGTACTTC

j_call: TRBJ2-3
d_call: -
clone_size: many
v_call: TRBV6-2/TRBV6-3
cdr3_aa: CASSALGGGSGTDTQYF
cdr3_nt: TGTGCCAGCAGTGCCCTTGGAGGGGGCTCAGGCACAGATACGCAGTATTTT

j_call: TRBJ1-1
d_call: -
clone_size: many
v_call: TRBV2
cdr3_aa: CASSEVGQPNTEAFF
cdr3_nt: TGTGCCAGCAGTGAAGTAGGGCAGCCGAACACTGAAGCTTTCTTT

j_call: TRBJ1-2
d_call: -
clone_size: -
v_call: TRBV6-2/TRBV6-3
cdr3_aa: CASSRGGGDYGHTF
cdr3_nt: TGTGCCAGCAGCCGGGGGGGGGGAGACTATGGCCACACCTTC

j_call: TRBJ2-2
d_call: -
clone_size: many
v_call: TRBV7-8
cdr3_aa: CASSRRDGNTGELFF
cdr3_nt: TGTGCCAGCAGTCGCCGGGACGGCAACACCGGGGAGCTGTTTTTT

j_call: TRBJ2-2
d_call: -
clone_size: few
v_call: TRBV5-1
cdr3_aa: CASSLATPILITGELFF
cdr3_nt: TGCGCCAGCAGCTTGGCTACCCCGATTTTGATCACCGGGGAGCTGTTTTTT

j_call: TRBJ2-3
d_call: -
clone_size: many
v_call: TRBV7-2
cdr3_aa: CASSFASVTDTQYF
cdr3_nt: TGTGCCAGCAGCTTCGCGAGCGTGACAGATACGCAGTATTTT

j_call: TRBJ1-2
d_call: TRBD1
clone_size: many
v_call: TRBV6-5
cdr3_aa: CASSFRDRGQSGYTF
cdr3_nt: TGTGCCAGCAGTTTCCGGGACAGGGGGCAAAGCGGCTACACCTTC

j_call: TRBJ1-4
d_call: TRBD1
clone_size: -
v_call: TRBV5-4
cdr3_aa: CASSLVGTGEKLFF
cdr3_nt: TGTGCCAGCAGCTTGGTAGGGACAGGAGAAAAACTGTTTTTT

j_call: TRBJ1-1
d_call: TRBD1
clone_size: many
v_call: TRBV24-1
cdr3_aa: CATRVQGSPATEAFF
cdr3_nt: TGTGCCACCAGAGTACAGGGGTCCCCGGCCACTGAAGCTTTCTTT

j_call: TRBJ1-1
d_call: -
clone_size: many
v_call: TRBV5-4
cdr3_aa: CASSLDLKGGEAFF
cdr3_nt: TGTGCCAGCAGCTTGGATCTGAAGGGCGGTGAAGCTTTCTTT

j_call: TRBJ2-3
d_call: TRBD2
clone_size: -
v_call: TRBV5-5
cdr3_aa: CASSLLAGGADTQYF
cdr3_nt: TGTGCCAGCAGCTTACTAGCGGGGGGGGCAGATACGCAGTATTTT

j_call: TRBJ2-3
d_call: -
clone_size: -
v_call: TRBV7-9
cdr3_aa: CASSLVFGSDTQYF
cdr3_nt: TGTGCCAGCAGCTTAGTATTCGGGTCAGATACGCAGTATTTT

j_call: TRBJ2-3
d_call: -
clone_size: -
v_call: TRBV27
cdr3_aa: CASSSKGIREYF
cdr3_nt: TGTGCCAGCAGTTCTAAGGGGATACGGGAGTATTTT

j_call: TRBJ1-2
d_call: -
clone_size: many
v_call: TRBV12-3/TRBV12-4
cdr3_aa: CASSLGGGYGYTF
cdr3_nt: TGTGCCAGCAGTCTGGGAGGGGGCTATGGCTACACCTTC

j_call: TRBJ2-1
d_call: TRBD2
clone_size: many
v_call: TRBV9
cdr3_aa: CASSASGGGGTYNEQFF
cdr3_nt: TGTGCCAGCAGCGCCTCTGGGGGCGGGGGGACATACAATGAGCAGTTCTTC

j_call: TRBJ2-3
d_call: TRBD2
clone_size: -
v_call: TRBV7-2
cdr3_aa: CASSRTSGGPGTDTQYF
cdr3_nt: TGTGCCAGCAGCCGCACTAGCGGGGGGCCAGGCACAGATACGCAGTATTTT

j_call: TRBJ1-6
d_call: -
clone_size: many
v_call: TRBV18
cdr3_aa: CASSPTDSPLHF
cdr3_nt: TGTGCCAGCAGTCCTACGGATTCACCCCTCCACTTT

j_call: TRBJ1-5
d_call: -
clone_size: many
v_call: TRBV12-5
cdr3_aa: CASVLGLGNQPQHF
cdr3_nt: TGTGCTAGTGTTCTTGGACTGGGCAATCAGCCCCAGCATTTT

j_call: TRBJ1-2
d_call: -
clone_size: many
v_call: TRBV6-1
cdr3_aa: CASSTPEGHYSNYGYTF
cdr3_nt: TGTGCCAGCAGTACCCCCGAGGGTCATTACTCGAACTATGGCTACACCTTC

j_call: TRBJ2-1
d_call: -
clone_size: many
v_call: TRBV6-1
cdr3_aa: CASSAITGGKYNEQFF
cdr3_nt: TGTGCCAGCAGTGCGATTACGGGGGGCAAGTACAATGAGCAGTTCTTC

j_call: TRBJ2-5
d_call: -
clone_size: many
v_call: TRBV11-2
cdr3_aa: CASSFDLFQETQYF
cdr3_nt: TGTGCCAGCAGCTTCGACTTATTCCAAGAGACCCAGTACTTC

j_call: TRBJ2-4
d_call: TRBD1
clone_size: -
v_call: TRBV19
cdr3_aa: CASSMAGGESYPKNIQYF
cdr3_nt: TGTGCCAGTAGTATGGCAGGGGGCGAGTCATACCCCAAAAACATTCAGTACTTC

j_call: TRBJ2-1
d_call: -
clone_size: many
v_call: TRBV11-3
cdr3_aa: CASSLRMSEFDEQFF
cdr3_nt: TGTGCCAGCAGCTTAAGGATGAGTGAGTTTGATGAGCAGTTCTTC

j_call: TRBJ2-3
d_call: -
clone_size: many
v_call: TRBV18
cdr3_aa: CASSPPSARDTQYF
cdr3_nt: TGTGCCAGCTCACCGCCTTCTGCAAGAGATACGCAGTATTTT

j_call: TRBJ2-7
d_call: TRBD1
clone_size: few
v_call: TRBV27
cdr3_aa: CASRQGTKNHEQYF
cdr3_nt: TGTGCCAGCAGACAGGGGACCAAGAACCACGAGCAGTACTTC

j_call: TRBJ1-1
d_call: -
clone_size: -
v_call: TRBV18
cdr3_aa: CASSRTRAEMNTEAFF
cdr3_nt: TGTGCCAGCTCACGTACCAGGGCAGAAATGAACACTGAAGCTTTCTTT

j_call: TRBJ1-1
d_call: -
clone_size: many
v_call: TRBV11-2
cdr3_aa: CASSLGAYSNTEAFF
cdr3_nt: TGTGCCAGCAGCTTAGGGGCCTACTCGAACACTGAAGCTTTCTTT

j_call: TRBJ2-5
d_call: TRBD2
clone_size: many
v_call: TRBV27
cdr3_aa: CASSLNGLAGGTQYF
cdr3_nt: TGTGCCAGCAGTTTGAACGGACTAGCGGGGGGGACCCAGTACTTC

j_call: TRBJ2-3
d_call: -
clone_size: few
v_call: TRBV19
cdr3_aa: CASSMPGSTDTQYF
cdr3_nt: TGTGCCAGTAGTATGCCAGGTAGCACAGATACGCAGTATTTT

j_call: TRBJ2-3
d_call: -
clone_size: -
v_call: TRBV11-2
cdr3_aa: CAILGADTQYF
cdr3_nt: TGTGCCATCTTAGGGGCGGATACGCAGTATTTT

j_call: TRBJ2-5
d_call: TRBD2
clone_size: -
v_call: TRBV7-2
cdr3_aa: CASSRDGGAETQYF
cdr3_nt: TGTGCCAGCAGCCGGGACGGGGGGGCCGAGACCCAGTACTTC

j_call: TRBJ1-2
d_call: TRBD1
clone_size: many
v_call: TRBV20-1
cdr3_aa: CSAPPLATGAVGYTF
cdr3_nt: TGCAGTGCTCCCCCTCTAGCGACAGGGGCAGTTGGCTACACCTTC

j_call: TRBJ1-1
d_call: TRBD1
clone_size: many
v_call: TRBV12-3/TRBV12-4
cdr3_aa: CASRGQGSTEAFF
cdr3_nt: TGTGCCAGCAGGGGACAGGGAAGCACTGAAGCTTTCTTT

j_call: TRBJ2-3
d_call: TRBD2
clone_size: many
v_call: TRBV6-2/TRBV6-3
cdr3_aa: CASRTGGGTDTQYF
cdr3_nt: TGTGCCAGCAGAACGGGGGGAGGCACAGATACGCAGTATTTT

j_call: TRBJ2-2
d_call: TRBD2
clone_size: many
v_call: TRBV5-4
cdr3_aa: CASSLELAGGPGELFF
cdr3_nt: TGTGCCAGCAGCTTGGAGCTAGCGGGGGGTCCCGGGGAGCTGTTTTTT

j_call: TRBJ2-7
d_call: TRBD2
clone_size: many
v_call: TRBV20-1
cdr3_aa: CSALYSGVRVEQYF
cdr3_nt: TGCAGTGCACTATATAGCGGGGTCCGGGTCGAGCAGTACTTC

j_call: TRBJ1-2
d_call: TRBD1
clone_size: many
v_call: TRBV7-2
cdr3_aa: CASSVAGTALYGYTF
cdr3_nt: TGTGCCAGCAGCGTAGCCGGGACAGCTCTTTATGGCTACACCTTC

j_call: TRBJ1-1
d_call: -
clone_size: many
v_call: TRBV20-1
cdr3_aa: CSAPPDRNTEAFF
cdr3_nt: TGCAGTGCTCCCCCGGACAGGAACACTGAAGCTTTCTTT

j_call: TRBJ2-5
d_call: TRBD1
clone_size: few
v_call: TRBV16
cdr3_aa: CASSRQGTGKQTQYF
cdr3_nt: TGTGCCAGCAGCCGACAGGGGACAGGGAAACAGACCCAGTACTTC

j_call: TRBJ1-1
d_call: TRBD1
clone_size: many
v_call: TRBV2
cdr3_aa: CASSGYRGNTEAFF
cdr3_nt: TGTGCCAGCAGTGGATACAGGGGGAACACTGAAGCTTTCTTT

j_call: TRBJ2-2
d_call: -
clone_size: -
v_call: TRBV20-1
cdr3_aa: CSARDSRQGGAGELFF
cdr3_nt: TGCAGTGCTAGAGATTCTCGCCAGGGGGGGGCCGGGGAGCTGTTTTTT

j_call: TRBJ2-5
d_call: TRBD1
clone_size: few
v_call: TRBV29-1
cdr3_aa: CSVVVQGVGETQYF
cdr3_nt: TGCAGCGTTGTCGTACAGGGGGTTGGAGAGACCCAGTACTTC

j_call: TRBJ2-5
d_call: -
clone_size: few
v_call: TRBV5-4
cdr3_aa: CASRDPQGREETQYF
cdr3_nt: TGTGCCAGCAGAGATCCACAGGGTAGGGAAGAGACCCAGTACTTC

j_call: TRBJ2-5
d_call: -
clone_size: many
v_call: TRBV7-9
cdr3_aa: CASSSNLETQYF
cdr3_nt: TGTGCCAGCAGCTCTAATTTAGAGACCCAGTACTTC

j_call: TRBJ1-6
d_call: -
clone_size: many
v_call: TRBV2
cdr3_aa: CASGQDVNSPLHF
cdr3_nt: TGTGCCAGCGGCCAGGACGTAAATTCACCCCTCCACTTT

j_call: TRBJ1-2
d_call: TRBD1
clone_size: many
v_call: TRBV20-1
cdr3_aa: CSARDPAGGPYGYTF
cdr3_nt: TGCAGTGCTAGAGATCCGGCAGGGGGACCTTATGGCTACACCTTC

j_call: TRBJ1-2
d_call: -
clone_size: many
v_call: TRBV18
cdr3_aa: CASSPKQGSYGYTF
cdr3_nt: TGTGCCAGCTCACCGAAACAGGGTTCCTATGGCTACACCTTC

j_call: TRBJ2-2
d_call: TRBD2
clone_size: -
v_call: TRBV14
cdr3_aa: CASSQEGLARSTGELFF
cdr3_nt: TGTGCCAGCAGCCAAGAGGGACTAGCGAGGTCCACCGGGGAGCTGTTTTTT